This T cell receptor beta chain was recorded in a study of T cells in Graves' hyperthyroidism and ophthalmopathy. Whole-study findings and limits: Before onset, by a median of around six months, the model predicted ophthalmopathy.

This clonotype has only a few counts. Its matching antigen is unknown. Researchers amplified the TCR beta CDR3 regions from RNA transcripts. HTBI primers were the set used in a first-round RT-PCR of the TCR CDR3. TCRdb reprocessed the multiplex PCR reads via MiXCR and lists one record per CDR3 protein. The data show 400,000 to 600,000 distinct CDR3 sequences, 15% to 20% seen once. CDR3 length: 14 residues. The V gene's germline CDR1 is DFQATT and CDR2 SNEGSKA (reference sequence). V was cut by 0 bases and J by 5 bases, with 13 bases left in between. Subjects with ophthalmopathy showed a Clinical Activity Score no lower than 3, a NOSPECS grade no lower than 4, and a duration shorter than 3 months. Diagnoses rested on clinical symptoms, serum thyroxine and TRAb, thyroid ultrasound and orbital computed tomography.

This receptor was taken from a woman in her twenties or thirties with Graves' ophthalmopathy. What was sequenced was blood. V usage is TRBV20-1 and J usage is TRBJ2-5; D not certain. CDR3 region: CSARDLVRSETQYF. The CDR3 DNA reads as TGCAGTGCTAGAGATCTTGTAAGGTCGGAGACCCAGTACTTC.